The rows below give T cell receptor beta chains drawn from one sample of a study of blood T cell repertoires in COVID-19. Produced via immunoSEQ multiplex PCR; TCRdb's table is partial and in-frame only. This sample has about 240,000 clones, with just under 85% found just once. Sample: peripheral blood. The source is a man aged 50 or older with acute or convalescent COVID-19. Both conserved end residues are part of each CDR3. The order of the fields is J gene, V gene, clone size, CDR3 protein. The listing skips clone size in some rows; elsewhere it reads once, few, many or a size class.

TRBJ1-2,TRBV5-4,.,CASSFRGNYGYTF
TRBJ1-1,TRBV6-5,.,CASSYSEGVGAFF
TRBJ2-3,TRBV5-1,.,CASSISGGARTDTQYF
TRBJ2-5,TRBV7-9,.,CATTSGREETQYF
TRBJ2-3,TRBV27,few,CASSSFIGATDTQYF
TRBJ1-4,TRBV4-1,few,CASSQTQDLPTHEKLFF
TRBJ1-4,TRBV2,.,CASRFDRVATNEKLFF
TRBJ2-2,TRBV11-2,.,CASSGRATSTGELFF
TRBJ1-2,TRBV19,.,CASSIDRGYQGYTF
TRBJ2-2,TRBV11-3,.,CASSLVGAGAGELFF
TRBJ2-2,TRBV13,.,CASSSAGAYTGELFF
TRBJ2-2,TRBV18,.,CASSLTGTGSTGELFF
TRBJ2-7,TRBV5-1,.,CASSLTTGFSYEQYF
TRBJ2-5,TRBV5-5,.,CASSLSSGEETQYF
TRBJ2-7,TRBV5-1,.,CASSTRGSSYEQYF
TRBJ2-2,TRBV24-1,.,CATSEVPSGNTGELFF
TRBJ2-1,TRBV7-9,.,CASSLAGGGGFPLGGEQFF
TRBJ2-6,TRBV18,.,CASSPPGQGSGANVLTF
TRBJ1-6,TRBV6-4,.,CATSRGMRANSPLHF
TRBJ2-5,TRBV5-4,once,CASSSVRTGETQYF
TRBJ1-4,TRBV7-9,.,CASSEPTYTSTNEKLFF
TRBJ1-4,TRBV27,.,CASSSAGYEKLFF
TRBJ1-5,TRBV2,.,CASSEGGNQPQHF
TRBJ1-4,TRBV6-5,.,CASIRKGSGRAELFF
TRBJ1-6,TRBV9,.,CASSEGHTQSPLHF
TRBJ2-7,TRBV5-4,few,CASSFSQSYEQYF
TRBJ1-1,TRBV2,.,CASSESQGGTEAFF
TRBJ1-1,TRBV6-4,.,CASSATGDGTEAFF
TRBJ1-1,TRBV14,.,CASSRQAEAFF
TRBJ2-2,TRBV7-3,.,CASSFLAGGFSGELFF
TRBJ1-1,TRBV18,.,CASSPSTGRGTEAFF
TRBJ1-1,TRBV5-1,.,CASSYDGTGAFF
TRBJ2-2,TRBV2,.,CASRQGSTGELFF
TRBJ2-1,TRBV3-1/TRBV3-2,.,CASSQDGTGAPLGEQFF
TRBJ1-4,TRBV11-3,.,CASSQANRGMGEKLFF
TRBJ2-3,TRBV10-2,.,CASADSSRSYTDTQYF
TRBJ2-7,TRBV7-6,.,CASSLDRVRSYEQYF
TRBJ2-1,TRBV7-7,.,CASSLGQGMTYNEQFF
TRBJ2-7,TRBV18,.,CASSPLESAYEQYF
TRBJ1-2,TRBV6-5,.,CASSYFQGLGYTF
TRBJ2-7,TRBV14,once,CASSQGTGNYEQYF
TRBJ1-2,TRBV18,.,CASSPTGSGYTF
TRBJ2-2,TRBV6-6,.,CASSYGLGLRELFF
TRBJ1-2,TRBV10-2,.,CASTTGVHYGYTF
TRBJ2-2,TRBV27,.,CASSFTGIGELFF
TRBJ2-5,TRBV5-1,.,CASSSQGVGQETQYF
TRBJ2-7,TRBV2,few,CAQSIGDSYEQYF
TRBJ1-6,TRBV2,.,CASSELRTGNNSPLHF
TRBJ2-7,TRBV7-6,once,CASSPSQGSTEQYF
TRBJ2-3,TRBV9,few,CASSRQPGLVGTDTQYF